These 32 T cell receptor beta chains were sequenced from one sample in a study of shared clonotypes between healthy human individuals. Clones were read by immunoSEQ multiplex PCR, and TCRdb kept only the in-frame ones, dropping some. The sample carries about 980,000 clones, about three quarters recorded once. The sample was memory CD4+ T cells sorted from blood. As for subset: CD45RA-negative fraction. These TCRs come from a man between 18 and 29 years old in good health.

The rearrangement uses TRBV19 and TRBJ2-2; 9 bases line up with TRBD2. V lost 7 bases to trimming and J lost 5 bases; unmatched junction nucleotides: 5. Germline CDR1 and CDR2: LNHDA and SQIVND (reference sequence). CDR3 length: 14 residues. The CDR3 DNA reads as TGTGCCAGTACCCGAACTAGCGGGACCGGGGAGCTGTTTTTT. Encoded protein: CASTRTSGTGELFF.

V and J are TRBV5-1 and TRBJ1-2; D gene ambiguous. There are 13 residues in the CDR3. CDR1 is SGHRS, CDR2 YFSETQ, per germline. The germline V and J ends were trimmed by 2 bases and 6 bases, with 11 bases remaining between them. CDR3 region: CASSFYIQDGYTF. As DNA, the CDR3 is TGCGCCAGCAGCTTCTATATACAAGATGGCTACACCTTC.

The rearrangement uses TRBV18 and TRBJ1-1; the D gene is possibly TRBD1 (5 bases). Germline CDR1 reads KGHSH; CDR2 reads LQKENI. Trimming left V 3 bases short and J 9 bases short, with 17 bases between. This CDR3 region has 14 residues. CDR3 loop: CASSPSQTEGKAFF. In nucleotides, the CDR3 is TGTGCCAGCTCACCTTCCCAGACAGAGGGGAAAGCTTTCTTT.

DNA of the CDR3: TGTGCCAGCAGTTTCCCAGGGCCCGGGAGGAGTGAAAAACTGTTTTTT. Translation gives CASSFPGPGRSEKLFF. J is TRBJ1-4 and V is TRBV28; D is perhaps TRBD1 (5 bases). CDR1 is MDHEN, CDR2 SYDVKM, per germline. The CDR3 extends over 16 amino acids. The V end lost 3 bases, the J end lost 7 bases, and 18 bases lay between the germline ends.

The chain carries TRBV7-9 and TRBJ1-5; TRBD1 aligns across 10 bases. Germline CDR1 is SEHNR and CDR2 is FQNEAQ (reference sequence). Trimming cost V 5 bases and J 5 bases; bases outside gene matches: 9. The CDR3 spans 16 residues. The CDR3 DNA is TGTGCCAGCAGCCTCGGGACAGGGGAGCTCCATCAGCCCCAGCATTTT. It codes for CASSLGTGELHQPQHF.

V and J are TRBV16 and TRBJ1-5; TRBD1 matches 8 bases. Per germline, CDR1 KGHSY and CDR2 FQNENV. V lost 0 bases, J lost 7 bases, and 2 bases stayed unmatched. The CDR3 is made up of 14 amino acids. CDR3 loop: CASSQSRGLQPQHF. DNA for the CDR3: TGTGCCAGCAGCCAATCCAGGGGGCTACAGCCCCAGCATTTT.

The rearrangement joins TRBV7-9 to TRBJ1-2; D perhaps matches TRBD1 (6 bases). The germline CDR1 and CDR2 sequences are SEHNR and FQNEAQ (reference sequence). V lost 4 bases, J lost 8 bases, and 20 bases lay in between. This CDR3 spans 15 amino acids. CDR3: CASSSLQGLGGGYTF. CDR3 DNA: TGTGCCAGCAGCTCCCTACAGGGACTCGGTGGCGGCTACACCTTC.

This sequence joins TRBV6-5 and TRBJ1-6; no definite D call. Trimming removed 5 bases from V and 10 bases from J, with 15 bases in between. CDR1 and CDR2 (germline): MNHEY, SVGAGI. The CDR3 contains 14 residues. The CDR3 protein is CASSHPEPLSPLHF. CDR3 bases: TGTGCCAGCAGTCACCCGGAACCACTATCACCCCTCCACTTT.

The rearrangement uses TRBV9 and TRBJ2-2, with 8 bases aligning to TRBD2. Germline CDR1 reads SGDLS; CDR2 reads YYNGEE. CDR3 length: 15 amino acids. V lost 2 bases, J lost 5 bases, and 5 bases stayed unmatched. CDR3 residues: CASSVRGGKTGELFF. The CDR3 nucleotides are TGTGCCAGCAGCGTTCGGGGGGGAAAGACCGGGGAGCTGTTTTTT.

The chain joins TRBV4-1 to TRBJ1-3; D is possibly TRBD1 (5 bases). The CDR3 covers 16 residues. The germline V and J ends were trimmed by 1 base and 1 base, with 11 bases remaining between them. Germline lookup yields CDR1 MGHRA and CDR2 YSYEKL. CDR3 residues: CASSQGTKQSGNTIYF. The CDR3 DNA reads TGCGCCAGCAGCCAAGGGACAAAACAGTCTGGAAACACCATATATTTT.

This sequence joins TRBV6-6 and TRBJ1-6; D uncertain. Trimming shortened V by 2 bases and J by 7 bases, and 9 bases separated the two germline ends. In germline, CDR1 is MNHNY, CDR2 SVGAGI (reference sequence). The CDR3 consists of 14 residues. CDR3 protein: CASSYQDVNSPLHF. In nucleotides, the CDR3 is TGTGCCAGCAGTTACCAGGACGTGAATTCACCCCTCCACTTT.

This clone was seen a single time. The chain combines TRBV10-3 with TRBJ2-4; tentatively, D is TRBD1 (6 bases). Germline V gene data show CDR1 as ENHRY and CDR2 as SYGVKD. V was trimmed by 0 bases and J by 5 bases, leaving 14 bases between them. The CDR3 runs 16 residues. CDR3 protein: CAISESWGHRQNIQYF. In DNA, the CDR3 is TGTGCCATCAGTGAGTCGTGGGGGCATAGGCAAAACATTCAGTACTTC.

V usage is TRBV6-6 and J usage is TRBJ2-7, with D possibly being TRBD2 (7 bases). V was trimmed by 6 bases and J by 4 bases, leaving 19 bases between them. CDR1 is MNHNY and CDR2 is SVGAGI in the germline V gene (reference sequence). This CDR3 is built from 15 residues. CDR3 protein: CASRDPGRGGYEQYF. As DNA, the CDR3 is TGTGCCAGCAGGGACCCTGGAAGGGGGGGGTACGAGCAGTACTTC.

In DNA form, the CDR3 reads TGTGCCAGCAGCCAAGATGGGCTAGCGTGGGGGACCCAGTACTTC. Protein sequence: CASSQDGLAWGTQYF. The chain combines TRBV14 with TRBJ2-5; weak D call: TRBD2 (6 bases). The CDR3 extends over 15 amino acids. Looked up from germline, CDR1 is SGHDN and CDR2 is FVKESK. V lost 0 bases, J lost 7 bases, and 15 bases lay in between.

The rearrangement links TRBV7-8 to TRBJ2-2, with D perhaps being TRBD1 or TRBD2 (5 bases each). This CDR3 contains 15 residues. CDR1 is SGHVS, CDR2 FQNEAQ, per germline. Trimming took off 7 bases at V and 4 bases at J, with 16 bases between the two ends. DNA of the CDR3: TGTGCCAGCAAGACCGGTCCGGGGACCACCGGGGAGCTGTTTTTT. Its translation: CASKTGPGTTGELFF.

About this clone itself: The sample holds other DNA sequences that translate to the same CDR3. This CDR3 reads CASSLLETQYF. The CDR3 bases are TGTGCCAGCAGCCTCCTGGAGACCCAGTACTTC. This rearrangement joins TRBV5-6 to TRBJ2-5; D gene ambiguous. V lost 4 bases, J lost 5 bases, and 6 bases lay in between. Germline CDR1 is SGHDT and CDR2 is YYEEEE. The CDR3 covers 11 residues. Full variable domain (remainder filled in from reference TRBV5-6 and TRBJ2-5): DAGVTQSPTHLIKTRGQQVTLRCSPKSGHDTVSWYQQALGQGPQFIFQYYEEEERQRGNFPDRFSGHQFPNYSSELNVNALLLGDSALYLCASSLLETQYFGPGTRLLVL.

The chain carries TRBV12-5 and TRBJ2-2; TRBD2 matches at 11 bases. Per the germline V gene, CDR1 is LGHNT and CDR2 is FRNRAP. The length of the CDR3 is 18 residues. The V and J ends lost 3 bases and 2 bases, in that order; junction bases with no gene match: 8. CDR3 in DNA: TGTGCTAGTGGTTTTACGGCACTAGCGGGAGTAAACACCGGGGAGCTGTTTTTT. It translates to CASGFTALAGVNTGELFF.

The chain links TRBV10-3 to TRBJ1-1; D not certain. The CDR3 has 13 residues. Germline CDR1 reads ENHRY; CDR2 reads SYGVKD. V lost 0 bases to trimming and J lost 6 bases, with 8 bases between them. CDR3 nucleotides: TGTGCCATCAGTGAGTCGGAGGTGGCTGAAGCTTTCTTT. The encoded protein is CAISESEVAEAFF.

This clone appeared many times. The rearrangement uses TRBV7-6 and TRBJ2-3; 8 bases match TRBD2. The CDR3 has 12 amino acids. Germline V gene lookup returns CDR1 SGHVS and CDR2 FNYEAQ. The CDR3 is CASGMSTDTQYF. The CDR3 coding sequence is TGTGCTAGCGGGATGAGCACAGATACGCAGTATTTT.

This chain joins TRBV11-2 and TRBJ1-1; no clear D gene. V dropped 1 base and J dropped 9 bases, with 9 bases sitting between them. Germline CDR1 SGHAT, CDR2 FQNNGV. CDR3 length: 12 residues. As DNA, the CDR3 is TGTGCCAGCAGCTTAGGGCAGAGCCAAGCTTTCTTT. It codes for CASSLGQSQAFF.

The chain combines TRBV19 with TRBJ1-1; 7 bases are shared with TRBD1. In germline, CDR1 is LNHDA, CDR2 SQIVND (reference sequence). Trimming took 10 bases from V and 1 from J; bases not matched to a gene: 9. There are 14 residues in the CDR3. CDR3 sequence: CATAHRGTNTEAFF. The DNA for the CDR3 is TGTGCCACAGCCCACAGGGGAACGAACACTGAAGCTTTCTTT.

The chain is built from TRBV5-1 and TRBJ1-2, with D perhaps matching TRBD1 (5 bases). The CDR3 has 14 amino acids. With 4 bases removed from V and 3 bases from J, the gap between germline ends came to 13 bases. CDR1 is SGHRS, CDR2 YFSETQ, per germline. CDR3 residues: CASSPGVYDYGYTF. The CDR3 coding sequence is TGCGCCAGCAGCCCGGGGGTATACGACTATGGCTACACCTTC.

The chain recombines TRBV27 with TRBJ1-5, with unresolved D. Trimming cost V 2 bases and J 0 bases, with 8 bases left between them. The CDR3 loop spans 15 amino acids. CDR1 and CDR2 (germline): MNHEY, SMNVEV (reference sequence). The CDR3 nucleotides read TGTGCCAGCAGTTTAAGCGGGTATAGCAATCAGCCCCAGCATTTT. Protein product: CASSLSGYSNQPQHF.

On this clone itself: This CDR3 is also generated by other DNA sequences in the sample. The V and J genes are TRBV10-2 and TRBJ2-7; TRBD2 is a possible D gene (5 bases). The CDR3 contains 13 residues. Germline loops: CDR1 WSHSY, CDR2 SAAADI. V was clipped by 6 bases and J by 2 bases, with 11 bases between them. The CDR3 nucleotides are TGCGCCAGCAGGTGGACTCCTGCCTACGAGCAGTACTTC. Its protein product is CASRWTPAYEQYF.

The gene calls are TRBV28 and TRBJ2-3; the D gene is possibly TRBD2 (6 bases). Trimming pared 5 bases from V and 2 bases from J, leaving 14 bases between. CDR1 is MDHEN and CDR2 is SYDVKM in the germline V gene. This CDR3 region has 15 residues. The DNA of the CDR3 is TGTGCCAGCAGTCCCGGGACTTTAAACACAGATACGCAGTATTTT. The encoded protein is CASSPGTLNTDTQYF.

The chain links TRBV27 to TRBJ1-2, with 7 bases fitting TRBD1. Germline-derived CDR1 and CDR2 are MNHEY and SMNVEV (reference sequence). Germline trimming cut 6 bases from V and 6 bases from J; bases unmatched to any gene: 7. This CDR3 region has 13 residues. Here the CDR3 DNA reads TGTGCCAGCAGCCGGGAGGGGGCGAATGGCTACACCTTC. This sequence encodes CASSREGANGYTF.

This chain links TRBV27 with TRBJ1-4; 10 bases align to TRBD1. In germline, CDR1 is MNHEY, CDR2 SMNVEV (reference sequence). The junction had 3 bases not matched to a gene; V was cut back by 1 base and J by 7 bases. CDR3 length: 15 amino acids. The CDR3 is CASSLFRTGGEKLFF. DNA of the CDR3: TGTGCCAGCAGTTTATTCCGGACAGGGGGTGAAAAACTGTTTTTT.

The rearrangement uses TRBV7-9 and TRBJ1-2, with 7 nucleotides matching TRBD1. The CDR3 totals 13 residues. CDR1 is SEHNR, CDR2 FQNEAQ, per germline (reference sequence). V shed 5 bases, J shed 6 bases, and the junction held 6 bases outside the gene matches. The CDR3: CASSRQGTNGYTF. In DNA, the CDR3 is TGTGCCAGCAGCCGACAGGGAACGAATGGCTACACCTTC.

V is TRBV2 and J is TRBJ2-6; no definite D call. The germline V gene has CDR1 SNHLY and CDR2 FYNNEI. The length of the CDR3 is 16 residues. Deletions cut 4 bases from V and 0 bases from J, with 10 bases between. The CDR3 loop reads CASSGPAVSGANVLTF. The CDR3 DNA follows: TGTGCCAGCAGTGGCCCGGCAGTCTCTGGGGCCAACGTCCTGACTTTC. The complete variable domain, with remaining parts taken from reference TRBV2 and TRBJ2-6, reads EPEVTQTPSHQVTQMGQEVILRCVPISNHLYFYWYRQILGQKVEFLVSFYNNEISEKSEIFDDQFSVERPDGSNFTLKIRSTKLEDSAMYFCASSGPAVSGANVLTFGAGSRLTVL.

This clone was found once. V is TRBV5-4 and J is TRBJ2-7; TRBD2 agrees at 11 bases. The CDR3 loop spans 15 amino acids. Looked up from germline, CDR1 is SGHNT and CDR2 is YYREEE (reference sequence). With 1 base clipped from V and 6 bases from J, the junction kept 6 bases outside the gene matches. The CDR3 nucleotides are TGTGCCAGCAGCTTGATAGCGGGGGGGCTAGGCGAGCAGTACTTC. It codes for CASSLIAGGLGEQYF.

This chain uses TRBV28 with TRBJ2-3; 8 bases agree with TRBD1. Per germline, CDR1 MDHEN and CDR2 SYDVKM. With 6 bases clipped from V and 3 bases from J, the junction kept 5 bases outside the gene matches. This CDR3 has 14 amino acids. The CDR3 protein is CASRGTGITDTQYF. In nucleotides, the CDR3 is TGTGCCAGCAGAGGGACAGGAATAACAGATACGCAGTATTTT.

CDR3: CASSVAERETQYF. The CDR3 DNA is TGTGCCAGCAGCGTAGCGGAGAGGGAGACCCAGTACTTC. The chain joins TRBV9 to TRBJ2-5; D is ambiguous. Trimming stripped 0 bases from V and 5 bases from J, with 8 bases between. Germline lookup yields CDR1 SGDLS and CDR2 YYNGEE. This CDR3 region has 13 residues.